The 2 T cell receptor beta chains given below trace back to one sample, sequenced in a study of T cell changes during pregnancy in multiple sclerosis. Sequencing was performed with immunoSEQ multiplex PCR; in TCRdb, only in-frame clones are kept and a portion is missing. Of approximately 97,000 clones listed, around 92% are singletons. The sample was peripheral blood, taken after pregnancy. Source of these receptors: a female donor in good health, enrolled as a control in a pregnancy study.

This clone was detected a few times. This chain uses TRBV25-1 with TRBJ1-1; 8 positions match TRBD1. Germline-derived CDR1 and CDR2 are MGHDK and SYGVNS. The CDR3 is 12 residues long. V lost 6 bases to trimming and J lost 10 bases; unmatched junction nucleotides: 7. The CDR3 DNA reads TGTGCCAGCAGCTCCGGGACAGGTAGAGCTTTCTTT. Translating it yields CASSSGTGRAFF.

The chain combines TRBV18 with TRBJ1-1; 9 bases match TRBD1. The CDR3 consists of 15 residues. Germline CDR1 is KGHSH and CDR2 is LQKENI. After removal of 3 bases from V and 1 base from J, the junction contained 3 bases not matched to a gene. CDR3: CASSPRDRANTEAFF. Here the CDR3 DNA reads TGTGCCAGCTCACCCCGGGACAGGGCGAACACTGAAGCTTTCTTT.